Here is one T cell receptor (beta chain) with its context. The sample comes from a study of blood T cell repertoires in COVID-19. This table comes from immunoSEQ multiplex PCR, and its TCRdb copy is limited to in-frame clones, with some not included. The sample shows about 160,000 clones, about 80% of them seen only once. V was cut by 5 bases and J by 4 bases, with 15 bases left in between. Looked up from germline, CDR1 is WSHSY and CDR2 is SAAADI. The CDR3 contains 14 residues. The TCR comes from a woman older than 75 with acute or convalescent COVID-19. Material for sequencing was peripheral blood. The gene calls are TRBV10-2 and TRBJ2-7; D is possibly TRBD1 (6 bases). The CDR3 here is CASSLQGIKYEQYF. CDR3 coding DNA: TGCGCCAGCAGTTTACAGGGTATTAAATACGAGCAGTACTTC.